The clone carrying this T cell receptor (beta chain) appeared many times. This entry is derived from a study of early T cells in non-severe SARS-CoV-2 infection. The CDR3 has 20 amino acids. The germline gives CDR1 SGHAT, CDR2 FQNNGV. The V end was cut by 4 bases, the J end by 0 bases, with 25 bases between. TCRdb re-derived calls from the 5' RACE reads in MiXCR, one entry per CDR3 protein. The sample lists about 52,000 distinct CDR3 sequences; approximately 10% were seen once. Sequencing was performed on whole blood. This TCR was recovered from an adult who was a healthcare worker with PCR-confirmed SARS-CoV-2 infection or an uninfected control (not recorded which). This chain joins TRBV11-2 and TRBJ2-1; D call uncertain. The CDR3, as DNA: TGTGCCAGCAGCTCGCTAGTCGAGTTCGCCCCTCCCAGCTCCTACAATGAGCAGTTCTTC. Translation gives CASSSLVEFAPPSSYNEQFF.